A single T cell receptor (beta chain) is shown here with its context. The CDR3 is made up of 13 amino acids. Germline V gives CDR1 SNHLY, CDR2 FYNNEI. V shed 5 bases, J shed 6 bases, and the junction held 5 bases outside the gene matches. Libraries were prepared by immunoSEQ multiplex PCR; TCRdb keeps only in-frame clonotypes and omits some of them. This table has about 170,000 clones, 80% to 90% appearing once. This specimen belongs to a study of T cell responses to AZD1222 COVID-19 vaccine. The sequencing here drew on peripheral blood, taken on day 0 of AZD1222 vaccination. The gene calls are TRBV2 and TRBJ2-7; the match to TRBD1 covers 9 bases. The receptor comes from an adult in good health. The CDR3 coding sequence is TGTGCCAGCAGTAGGGACAGGGTAGTCGAGCAGTACGTC. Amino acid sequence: CASSRDRVVEQYV.